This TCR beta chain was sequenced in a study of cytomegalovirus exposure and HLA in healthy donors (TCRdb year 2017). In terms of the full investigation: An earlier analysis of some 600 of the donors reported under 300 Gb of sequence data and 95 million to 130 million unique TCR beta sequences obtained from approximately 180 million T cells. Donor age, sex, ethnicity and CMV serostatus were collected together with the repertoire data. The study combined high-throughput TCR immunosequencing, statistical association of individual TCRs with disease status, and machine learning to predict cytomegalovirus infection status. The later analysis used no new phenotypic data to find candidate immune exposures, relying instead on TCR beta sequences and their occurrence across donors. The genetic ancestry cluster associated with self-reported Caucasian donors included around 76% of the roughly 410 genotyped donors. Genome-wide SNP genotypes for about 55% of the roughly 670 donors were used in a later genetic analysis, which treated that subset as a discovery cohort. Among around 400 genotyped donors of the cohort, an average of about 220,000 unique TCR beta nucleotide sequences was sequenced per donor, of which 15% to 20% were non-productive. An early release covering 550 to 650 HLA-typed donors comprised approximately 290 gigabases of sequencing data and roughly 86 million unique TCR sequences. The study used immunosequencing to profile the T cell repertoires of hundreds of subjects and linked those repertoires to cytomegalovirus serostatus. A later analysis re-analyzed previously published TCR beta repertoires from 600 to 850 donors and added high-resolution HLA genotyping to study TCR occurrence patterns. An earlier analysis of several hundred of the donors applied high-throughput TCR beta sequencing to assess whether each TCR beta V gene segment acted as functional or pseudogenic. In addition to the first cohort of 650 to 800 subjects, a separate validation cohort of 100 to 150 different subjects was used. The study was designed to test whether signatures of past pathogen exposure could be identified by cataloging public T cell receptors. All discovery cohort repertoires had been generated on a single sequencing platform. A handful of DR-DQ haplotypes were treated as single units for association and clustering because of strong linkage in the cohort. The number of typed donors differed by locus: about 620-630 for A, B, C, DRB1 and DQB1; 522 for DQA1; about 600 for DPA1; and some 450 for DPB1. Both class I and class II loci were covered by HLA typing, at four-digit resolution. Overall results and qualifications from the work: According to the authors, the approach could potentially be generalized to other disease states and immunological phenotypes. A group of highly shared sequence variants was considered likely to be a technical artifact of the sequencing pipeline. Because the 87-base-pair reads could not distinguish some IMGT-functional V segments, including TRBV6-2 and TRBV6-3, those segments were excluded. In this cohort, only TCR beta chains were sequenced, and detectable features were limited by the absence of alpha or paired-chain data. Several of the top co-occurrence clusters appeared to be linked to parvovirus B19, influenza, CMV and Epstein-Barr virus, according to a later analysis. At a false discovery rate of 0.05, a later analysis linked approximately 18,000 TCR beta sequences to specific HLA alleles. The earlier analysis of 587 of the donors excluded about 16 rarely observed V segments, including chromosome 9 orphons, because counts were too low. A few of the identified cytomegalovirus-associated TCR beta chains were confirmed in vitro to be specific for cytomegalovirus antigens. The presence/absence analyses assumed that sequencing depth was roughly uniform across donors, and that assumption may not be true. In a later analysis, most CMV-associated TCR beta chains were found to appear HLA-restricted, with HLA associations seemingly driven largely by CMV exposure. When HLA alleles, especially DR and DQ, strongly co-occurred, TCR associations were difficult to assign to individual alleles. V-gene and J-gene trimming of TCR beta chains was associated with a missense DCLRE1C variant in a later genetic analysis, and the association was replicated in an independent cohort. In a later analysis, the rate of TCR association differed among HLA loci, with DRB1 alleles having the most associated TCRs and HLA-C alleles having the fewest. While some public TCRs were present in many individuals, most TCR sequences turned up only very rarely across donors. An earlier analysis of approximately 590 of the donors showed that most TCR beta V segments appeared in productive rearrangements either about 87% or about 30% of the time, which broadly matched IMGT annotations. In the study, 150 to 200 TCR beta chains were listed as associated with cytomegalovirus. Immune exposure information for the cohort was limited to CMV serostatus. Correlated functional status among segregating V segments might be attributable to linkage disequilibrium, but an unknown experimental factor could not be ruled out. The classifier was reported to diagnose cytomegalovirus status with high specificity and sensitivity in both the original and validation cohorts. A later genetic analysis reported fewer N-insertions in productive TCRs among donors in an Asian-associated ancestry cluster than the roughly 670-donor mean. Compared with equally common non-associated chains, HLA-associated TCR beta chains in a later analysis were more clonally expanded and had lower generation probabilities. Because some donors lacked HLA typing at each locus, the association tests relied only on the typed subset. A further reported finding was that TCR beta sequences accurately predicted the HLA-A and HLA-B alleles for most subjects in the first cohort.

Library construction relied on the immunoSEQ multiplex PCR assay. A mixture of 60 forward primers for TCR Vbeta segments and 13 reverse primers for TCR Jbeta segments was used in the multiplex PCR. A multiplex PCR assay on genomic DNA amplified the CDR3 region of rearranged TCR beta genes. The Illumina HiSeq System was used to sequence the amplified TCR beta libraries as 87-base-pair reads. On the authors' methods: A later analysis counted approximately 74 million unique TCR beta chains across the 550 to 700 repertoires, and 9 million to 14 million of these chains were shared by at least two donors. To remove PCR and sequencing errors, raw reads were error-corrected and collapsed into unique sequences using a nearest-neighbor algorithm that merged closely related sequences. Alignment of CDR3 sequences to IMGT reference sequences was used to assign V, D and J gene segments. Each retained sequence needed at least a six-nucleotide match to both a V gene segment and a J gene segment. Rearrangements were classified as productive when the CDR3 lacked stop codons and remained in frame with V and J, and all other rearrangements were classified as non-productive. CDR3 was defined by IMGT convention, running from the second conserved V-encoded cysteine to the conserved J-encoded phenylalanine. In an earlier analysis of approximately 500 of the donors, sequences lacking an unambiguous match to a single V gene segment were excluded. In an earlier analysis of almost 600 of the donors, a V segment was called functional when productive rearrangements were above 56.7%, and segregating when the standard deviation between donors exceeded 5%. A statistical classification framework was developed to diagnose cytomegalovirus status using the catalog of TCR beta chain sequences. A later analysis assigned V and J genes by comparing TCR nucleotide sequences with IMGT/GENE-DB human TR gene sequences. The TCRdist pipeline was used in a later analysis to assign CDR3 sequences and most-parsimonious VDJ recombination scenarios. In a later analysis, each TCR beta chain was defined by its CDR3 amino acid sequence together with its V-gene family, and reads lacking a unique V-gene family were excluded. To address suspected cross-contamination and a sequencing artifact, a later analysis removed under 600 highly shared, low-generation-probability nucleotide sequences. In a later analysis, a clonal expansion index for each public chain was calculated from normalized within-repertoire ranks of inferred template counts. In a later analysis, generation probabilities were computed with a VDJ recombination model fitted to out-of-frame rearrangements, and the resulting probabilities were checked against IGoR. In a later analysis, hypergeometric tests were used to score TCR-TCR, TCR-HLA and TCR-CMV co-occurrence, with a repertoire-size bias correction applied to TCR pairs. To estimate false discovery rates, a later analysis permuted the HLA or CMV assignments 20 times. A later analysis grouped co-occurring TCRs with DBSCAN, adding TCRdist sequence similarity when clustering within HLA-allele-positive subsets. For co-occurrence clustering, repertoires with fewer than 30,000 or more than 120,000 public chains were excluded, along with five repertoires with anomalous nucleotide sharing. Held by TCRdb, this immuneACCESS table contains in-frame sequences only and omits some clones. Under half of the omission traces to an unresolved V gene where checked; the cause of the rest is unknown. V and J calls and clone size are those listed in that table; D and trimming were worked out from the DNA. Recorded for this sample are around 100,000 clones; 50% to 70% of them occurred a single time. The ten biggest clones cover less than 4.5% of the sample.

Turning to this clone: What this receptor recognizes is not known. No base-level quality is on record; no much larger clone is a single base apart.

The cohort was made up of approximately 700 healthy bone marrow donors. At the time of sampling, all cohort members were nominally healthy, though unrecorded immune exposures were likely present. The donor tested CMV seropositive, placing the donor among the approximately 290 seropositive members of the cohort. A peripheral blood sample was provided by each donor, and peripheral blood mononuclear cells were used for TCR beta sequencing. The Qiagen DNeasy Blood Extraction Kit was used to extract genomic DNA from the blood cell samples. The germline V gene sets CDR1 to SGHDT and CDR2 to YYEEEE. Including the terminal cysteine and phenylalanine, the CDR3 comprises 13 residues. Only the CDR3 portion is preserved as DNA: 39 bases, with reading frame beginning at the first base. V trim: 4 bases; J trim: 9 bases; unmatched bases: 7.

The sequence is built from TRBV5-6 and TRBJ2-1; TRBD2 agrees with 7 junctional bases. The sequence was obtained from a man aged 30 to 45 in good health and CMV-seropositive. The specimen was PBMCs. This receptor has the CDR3 CASSTRGKAEQFF. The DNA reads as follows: TGTGCCAGCAGCACGCGGGGGAAGGCTGAGCAGTTCTTC.